This is a list of T cell receptor beta chains from one sample in a study of cytomegalovirus exposure and HLA in healthy donors. Repertoires were generated with immunoSEQ multiplex PCR, while TCRdb's copy carries only in-frame clones and drops some. The table lists roughly 150,000 clones, approximately 80% of them singletons. The sequenced material came from PBMCs. The receptors were gathered from a man aged 25 to 40 in good health and CMV-seropositive. Each CDR3 is given with its conserved first and last residue. The order of the fields is V gene, D gene, J gene, CDR3 length, clone size, CDR3 DNA, CDR3 protein. The D gene is left open where the match is weak. A row's size may be missing; if present it is once, few, many or a size class.

V: TRBV6-4
D: TRBD1
J: TRBJ2-7
length: 13
size: NA
DNA: TGTGCCAGCAGTGATGGGACAGGGGGCAAGCAGTACTTC
CDR3: CASSDGTGGKQYF

V: TRBV2
D: NA
J: TRBJ2-3
length: 15
size: once
DNA: TGTGCCAGCAGTTATGCCGAGGGAAGAGGAGATACGCAGTATTTT
CDR3: CASSYAEGRGDTQYF

V: TRBV4-3
D: TRBD2
J: TRBJ2-1
length: 18
size: NA
DNA: TGCGCCAGCAGCCAAGATGCCCTGGGACTAGCGGGGGGGCTAGAGCAGTTCTTC
CDR3: CASSQDALGLAGGLEQFF

V: TRBV5-6
D: TRBD1
J: TRBJ2-1
length: 11
size: NA
DNA: TGTGCCAGCAGCTTGGTGGGACAGGAACTCTTC
CDR3: CASSLVGQELF

V: TRBV30
D: TRBD2
J: TRBJ2-3
length: 14
size: once
DNA: TGTGCCTGGAGTATGGCTAGCGGGACAGATACGCAGTATTTT
CDR3: CAWSMASGTDTQYF

V: TRBV5-1
D: NA
J: TRBJ2-1
length: 13
size: NA
DNA: TGCGCCAGCAGCTTGGGGGAGACTGGAGAGCAGTTCTTC
CDR3: CASSLGETGEQFF

V: TRBV7-9
D: NA
J: TRBJ2-7
length: 15
size: NA
DNA: TGTTCCAGCAGCCTAGAAGGAGCCAGAGCCTACGAGCAGTACTTC
CDR3: CSSSLEGARAYEQYF

V: TRBV11-3
D: TRBD2
J: TRBJ2-3
length: 14
size: NA
DNA: TGTGCCAGCAGCTTTAGCGGGAGGGCCGATACGCAGTATTTT
CDR3: CASSFSGRADTQYF

V: TRBV5-6
D: TRBD2
J: TRBJ2-3
length: 16
size: NA
DNA: TGTGCCAGCAGCTACGCACTAGCGGGGGGGGTAGATACGCAGTATTTT
CDR3: CASSYALAGGVDTQYF

V: TRBV11-2
D: NA
J: TRBJ2-2
length: 15
size: NA
DNA: TGTGCCAGCAGCCCCCGGGAGAGGGTCACCGGGGAGCTGTTTTTT
CDR3: CASSPRERVTGELFF

V: TRBV9
D: TRBD2
J: TRBJ2-2
length: 17
size: NA
DNA: TGTGCCAGCAGCGTAGATCTCGCGGGGGACCTCACCGGGGAGCTGTTTTTT
CDR3: CASSVDLAGDLTGELFF

V: TRBV7-9
D: NA
J: TRBJ2-7
length: 16
size: NA
DNA: TGTGCCAGCAGCCCAACTGGGCAGGGCTTCACCTACGAGCAGTACTTC
CDR3: CASSPTGQGFTYEQYF

V: TRBV19
D: TRBD2
J: TRBJ2-3
length: 16
size: NA
DNA: TGTGCCAGTAGTCGGACTAGCGGGGGGGCCGCAGATACGCAGTATTTT
CDR3: CASSRTSGGAADTQYF

V: TRBV27
D: TRBD1
J: TRBJ1-1
length: 16
size: NA
DNA: TGTGCCAGCAGTTTCTACGGGACAGAAGAGAACACTGAAGCTTTCTTT
CDR3: CASSFYGTEENTEAFF

V: TRBV2
D: NA
J: TRBJ2-2
length: 14
size: NA
DNA: TGTGCCAGCAGTGACAGGGTCAACACCGGGGAGCTGTTTTTT
CDR3: CASSDRVNTGELFF

V: TRBV28
D: NA
J: TRBJ2-6
length: 15
size: NA
DNA: TGTGCCAGCAGTCCCGCAGGGGTTGGGGCCAACGTCCTGACTTTC
CDR3: CASSPAGVGANVLTF

V: TRBV27
D: NA
J: TRBJ2-3
length: 12
size: NA
DNA: TGTGCCAGCAGTTTACAGGGGGATACGCAGTATTTT
CDR3: CASSLQGDTQYF

V: TRBV30
D: NA
J: TRBJ2-7
length: 15
size: NA
DNA: TGTGCCTGGAGTGCTGGTCAGGGGAAATTCTACGAGCAGTACTTC
CDR3: CAWSAGQGKFYEQYF

V: TRBV4-2
D: TRBD2
J: TRBJ2-5
length: 14
size: NA
DNA: TGTGCCAGCAGCCCTCGGGGGGTCCAAGAGACCCAGTACTTC
CDR3: CASSPRGVQETQYF

V: TRBV2
D: TRBD1
J: TRBJ1-2
length: 15
size: NA
DNA: TGTGCCAGCAGCGCCGAGGGACAGGGGAAGCCTGGCTACACCTTC
CDR3: CASSAEGQGKPGYTF

V: TRBV5-8
D: TRBD1
J: TRBJ2-2
length: 18
size: NA
DNA: TGTGCCAGCACCCCTTATACAGGGGGTGCTATTAACACCGGGGAGCTGTTTTTT
CDR3: CASTPYTGGAINTGELFF

V: TRBV27
D: TRBD1
J: TRBJ1-2
length: 14
size: NA
DNA: TGTGCCAGCAGCCGACAGGGGAATGGCTATGGCTACACCTTC
CDR3: CASSRQGNGYGYTF

V: TRBV4-1
D: TRBD1
J: TRBJ1-3
length: 16
size: NA
DNA: TGCGCCAGCAGCCAAGGAGACAGGGGGTCTGGAAACACCATATATTTT
CDR3: CASSQGDRGSGNTIYF

V: TRBV7-2
D: TRBD1
J: TRBJ1-2
length: 14
size: NA
DNA: TGTGCCAGCAGGCGGACAGGGGGCGCGTATGGCTACACCTTC
CDR3: CASRRTGGAYGYTF

V: TRBV5-1
D: NA
J: TRBJ2-7
length: 14
size: NA
DNA: TGCGCCAGCAGCTTGAAGACAGGCCTACAAGAGCAGTACTTC
CDR3: CASSLKTGLQEQYF

V: TRBV27
D: NA
J: TRBJ1-1
length: 16
size: once
DNA: TGTGCCAGCAGCCCTATAAGGACAGACGGGAACACTGAAGCTTTCTTT
CDR3: CASSPIRTDGNTEAFF

V: TRBV2
D: TRBD2
J: TRBJ2-2
length: 16
size: few
DNA: TGTGCCAGCAGTGAAGTAACTAGCGGGAACACCGGGGAGCTGTTTTTT
CDR3: CASSEVTSGNTGELFF

V: TRBV11-2
D: NA
J: TRBJ2-1
length: 15
size: NA
DNA: TGTGCCAGCAGCTTAGATACCCTAGACGGAAGTGAGCAGTTCTTC
CDR3: CASSLDTLDGSEQFF

V: TRBV6-1
D: NA
J: TRBJ2-4
length: 16
size: NA
DNA: TGTGCCAGCAGTGAAATAGGGACTTCTTCCAAAAACATTCAGTACTTC
CDR3: CASSEIGTSSKNIQYF

V: TRBV29-1
D: TRBD1
J: TRBJ2-3
length: 15
size: NA
DNA: TGCAGCGTCGTGACAGGGGAAGGTTCGACAGATACGCAGTATTTT
CDR3: CSVVTGEGSTDTQYF

V: TRBV28
D: TRBD1
J: TRBJ2-2
length: 17
size: few
DNA: TGTGCCAGCAGTTTACCCTCATGGGACAGGGGTGCCGGGGAGCTGTTTTTT
CDR3: CASSLPSWDRGAGELFF

V: TRBV5-1
D: NA
J: TRBJ2-1
length: 14
size: NA
DNA: TGCGCCAGCAGCTTAGAGAGCTCCTACAATGAGCAGTTCTTC
CDR3: CASSLESSYNEQFF

V: TRBV5-1
D: TRBD2
J: TRBJ2-3
length: 16
size: NA
DNA: TGCGCCAGCAGAACGACTAGCGGGAGTTTGGCAGATACGCAGTATTTT
CDR3: CASRTTSGSLADTQYF

V: TRBV6-5
D: NA
J: TRBJ1-2
length: 12
size: NA
DNA: TGTGCCAGCAGTTACGGGGCCGGTGGCTACACCTTC
CDR3: CASSYGAGGYTF

V: TRBV6-5
D: TRBD2
J: TRBJ2-5
length: 16
size: NA
DNA: TGTGCCAGCAGTTACCCCATAGCGGGAGGAGGAGAGACCCAGTACTTC
CDR3: CASSYPIAGGGETQYF

V: TRBV4-1
D: TRBD2
J: TRBJ2-3
length: 15
size: once
DNA: TGCGCCAGCAGCCGGACTAGCGGGGGGGCAGATACGCAGTATTTT
CDR3: CASSRTSGGADTQYF

V: TRBV12-5
D: NA
J: TRBJ2-5
length: 11
size: once
DNA: TGTGCTAGTGGTTCCTCAGAGACCCAGTACTTC
CDR3: CASGSSETQYF

V: TRBV6-5
D: NA
J: TRBJ1-1
length: 13
size: few
DNA: TGTGCCAGCAGTGTCCCAGAGAACACTGAAGCTTTCTTT
CDR3: CASSVPENTEAFF

V: TRBV5-1
D: NA
J: TRBJ1-6
length: 14
size: NA
DNA: TGCGCCAGCAGCTTTGGCAGGGATAATTCACCCCTCCACTTT
CDR3: CASSFGRDNSPLHF

V: TRBV20-1
D: TRBD1
J: TRBJ1-2
length: 11
size: NA
DNA: TGCAGTGCAACAGGGGGCAAAGGCTACACCTTC
CDR3: CSATGGKGYTF

V: TRBV6-1
D: NA
J: TRBJ1-2
length: 14
size: few
DNA: TGTGCCATCAAGGTTCAGGGGCGCTTCTATGGCTACACCTTC
CDR3: CAIKVQGRFYGYTF